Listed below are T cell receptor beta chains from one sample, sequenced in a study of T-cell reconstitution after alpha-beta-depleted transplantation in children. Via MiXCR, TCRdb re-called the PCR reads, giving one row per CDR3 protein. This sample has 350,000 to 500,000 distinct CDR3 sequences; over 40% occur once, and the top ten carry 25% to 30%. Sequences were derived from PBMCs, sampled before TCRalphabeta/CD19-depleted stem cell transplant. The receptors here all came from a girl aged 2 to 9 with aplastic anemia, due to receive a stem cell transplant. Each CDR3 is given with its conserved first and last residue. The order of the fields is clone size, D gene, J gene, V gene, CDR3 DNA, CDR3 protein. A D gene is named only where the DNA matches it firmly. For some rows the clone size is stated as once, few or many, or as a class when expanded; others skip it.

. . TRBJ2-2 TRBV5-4 TGTGCCAGCAGCTTTAAGATGAACACCGGGGAGCTGTTTTTT CASSFKMNTGELFF
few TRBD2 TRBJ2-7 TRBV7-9 TGTGCCAGCAGCACTAGCGGGAGTGGGGACGAGCAGTACTTC CASSTSGSGDEQYF
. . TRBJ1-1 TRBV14 TGTGCCAGCAGCCGGATGGGTAACACTGAAGCTTTCTTT CASSRMGNTEAFF
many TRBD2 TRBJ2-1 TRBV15 TGTGCCACCAGCAGAGATACGGGAGGCTACAATGAGCAGTTCTTC CATSRDTGGYNEQFF
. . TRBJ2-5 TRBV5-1 TGCGCCAGCAGCTCCCGGGGGCTGTTTAGGGAGACCCAGTACTTC CASSSRGLFRETQYF
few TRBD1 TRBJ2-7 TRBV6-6 TGTGCCAGTGGACAGGGGCCCTACGAGCAGTACTTC CASGQGPYEQYF
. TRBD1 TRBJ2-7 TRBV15 TGTGCCACCGGGACAGGGGTTCGCTACGAGCAGTACTTC CATGTGVRYEQYF
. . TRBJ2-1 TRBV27 TGTGCCAGCAAATGGACTGGTGGGAATGAGCAGTTCTTC CASKWTGGNEQFF
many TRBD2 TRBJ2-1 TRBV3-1 TGTGCCAGCAGCCTAGGACTAGCTCCCAATGAGCAGTTCTTC CASSLGLAPNEQFF
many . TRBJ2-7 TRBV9 TGTGCCAGCACCGACGGGACGGGGGAGCAGTACTTC CASTDGTGEQYF
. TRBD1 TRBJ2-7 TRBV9 TGTGCCAGCAGCCGGGGGACAGGCTACGAGCAGTACTTC CASSRGTGYEQYF
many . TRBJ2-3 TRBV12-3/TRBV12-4 TGTGCCAGCAGCCAAGCCTCCGGGCTTGGCACAGATACGCAGTATTTT CASSQASGLGTDTQYF
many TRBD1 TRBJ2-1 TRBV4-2 TGTGCCAGCAGCCAAGCCCTTTCGTACGGGACAGGGGCCTACAATGAGCAGTTCTTC CASSQALSYGTGAYNEQFF
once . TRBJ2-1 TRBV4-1 TGCGCCAGCAGCCAACCGGGCGGCCTAGCTCTCAGCTCCTACAATGAGCAGTTCTTC CASSQPGGLALSSYNEQFF
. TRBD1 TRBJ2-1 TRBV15 TGTGCCACCAGCAGAGAGGGCGGGACAGGGGTAAGGAATGAGCAGTTCTTC CATSREGGTGVRNEQFF
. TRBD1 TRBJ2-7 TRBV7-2 TGTGCCAGCAGCCAGGGGATTTTAAGGGGGCCACTTGACGAGCAGTACTTC CASSQGILRGPLDEQYF
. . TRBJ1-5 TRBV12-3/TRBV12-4 TGTGCCAGCAGTTCAAGGGGAGCAAGGAGCAATCAGCCCCAGCATTTT CASSSRGARSNQPQHF
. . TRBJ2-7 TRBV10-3 TGTGCCATCAGTGAGAAGGGCAACGAGCAGTACTTC CAISEKGNEQYF
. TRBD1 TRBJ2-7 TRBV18 TGTGCCAGCTCCCCGAAAGACAGGGCCTACGAGCAGTACTTC CASSPKDRAYEQYF
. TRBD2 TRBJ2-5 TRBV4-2 TGTGCCAGCAGCCAAGATCAAACTAGCGGGGGGCCCCCCAACCAAGAGACCCAGTACTTC CASSQDQTSGGPPNQETQYF
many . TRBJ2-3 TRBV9 TGTGCCAGCAGCGCCACTCCGGGACAAGGGGTATCAGATACGCAGTATTTT CASSATPGQGVSDTQYF
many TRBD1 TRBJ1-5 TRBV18 TGTGCCAGCTCGCGAGGACAGGCCCATCAGCCCCAGCATTTT CASSRGQAHQPQHF
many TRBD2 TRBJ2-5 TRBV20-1 TGCAGTGCTAGTCGGGGACTAGCAGTGGAGACCCAGTACTTC CSASRGLAVETQYF
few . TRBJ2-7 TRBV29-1 TGCAGCGTTCCCCGGGCAGGGGGGAACGAGCAGTACTTC CSVPRAGGNEQYF
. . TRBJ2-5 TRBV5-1 TGCGCCAGCAGCTTTGCTTTAGGCCGACCCGGAGAGACCCAGTACTTC CASSFALGRPGETQYF
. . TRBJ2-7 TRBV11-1 TGTGCCAGCAGCCCCCCCCCGGGCAGTCGCTACGAGCAGTACTTC CASSPPPGSRYEQYF
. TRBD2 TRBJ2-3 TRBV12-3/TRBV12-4 TGTGCCAGCAGTTTCGAGACTAGCGGGGGGTCCCAGCAGTATTTT CASSFETSGGSQQYF
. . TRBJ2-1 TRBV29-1 TGCAGCGGCAGAGCGGCGGGGCCCTTGTACAATGAGCAGTTCTTC CSGRAAGPLYNEQFF
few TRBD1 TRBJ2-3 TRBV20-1 TGCAGTGCTAGAGATCTAGGACAGGGGACAGATACGCAGTATTTT CSARDLGQGTDTQYF
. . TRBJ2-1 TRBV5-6 TGTGCCAGCGGCTTTAACGGAGGATCGCTCTATGAGCAGTTCTTC CASGFNGGSLYEQFF
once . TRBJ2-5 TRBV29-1 TGCAGCGTTGAAGCCGGGGACCAGGTCAGGGAGACCCAGTACTTC CSVEAGDQVRETQYF
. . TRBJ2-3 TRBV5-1 TGCGCCAGCAGCTTGGATTGGACCAGACTATTCACAGATACGCAGTATTTT CASSLDWTRLFTDTQYF
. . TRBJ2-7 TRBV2 TGTGCCAGCAGTGAGAGGCAGGGTCAATACTTC CASSERQGQYF
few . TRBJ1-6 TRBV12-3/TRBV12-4 TGTGCCAGCAAAAGCCTAAATAATTCACCCCTCCACTTT CASKSLNNSPLHF
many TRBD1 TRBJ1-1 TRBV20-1 TGCAGGGCGGGGGACAGGGTGGCTTCTATGAACACTGAAGCTTTCTTT CRAGDRVASMNTEAFF
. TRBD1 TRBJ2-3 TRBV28 TGTGCCAGCAGTTTGGACAGGGGATTGATAGATACGCAGTATTTT CASSLDRGLIDTQYF
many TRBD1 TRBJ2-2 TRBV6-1 TGTGCCAGCAAACCAACAGGGGGGACCGGGGAGCTGTTTTTT CASKPTGGTGELFF
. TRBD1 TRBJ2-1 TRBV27 TGTGCCAGCAAATCTGGGACAGCCAGCTCCTACAATGAGCAGTTCTTC CASKSGTASSYNEQFF
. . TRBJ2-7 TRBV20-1 TGCAGTGCATACAGATACGAGCAGTACTTC CSAYRYEQYF
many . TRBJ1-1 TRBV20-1 TGCAGTGCTAGAGAGGGGGGTACTGAAGCTTTCTTT CSAREGGTEAFF
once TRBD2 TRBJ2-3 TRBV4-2 TGTGCCAGCAGCCAAGCATGGGGGGGAGCCACAGATACGCAGTATTTT CASSQAWGGATDTQYF
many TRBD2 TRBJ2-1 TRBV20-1 TGCAGTGCTAGGCCGGGGATAGCGGGTGAGCAGTTCTTC CSARPGIAGEQFF
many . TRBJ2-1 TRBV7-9 TGTGCCAGCAGCCGTTCAGAGACCTCCTACAATGAGCAGTTCTTC CASSRSETSYNEQFF
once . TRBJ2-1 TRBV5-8 TGTGCCACCATGGGGGTGATTGGGTCGGGGGTCAATGAGCAGTTCTTC CATMGVIGSGVNEQFF
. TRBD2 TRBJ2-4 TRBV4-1 TGCGCCAGCAGCCAAGGACCTTTCGGGGGGACCCGAAACATTCAGTACTTC CASSQGPFGGTRNIQYF
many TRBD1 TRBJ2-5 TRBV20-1 TGCAGTGCTAGAGATCCGGGACAGGGAGGAGAGACCCAGTACTTC CSARDPGQGGETQYF
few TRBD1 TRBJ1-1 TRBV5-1 TGCGCCAGCAGCCATGGGTACAGGGGGCGCGAGAAGGACACTGAAGCTTTCTTT CASSHGYRGREKDTEAFF
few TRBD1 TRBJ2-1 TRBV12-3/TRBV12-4 TGTGCCAGCAGCCCAGACAGGGATGGCCCAAGTGAGCAGTTCTTC CASSPDRDGPSEQFF